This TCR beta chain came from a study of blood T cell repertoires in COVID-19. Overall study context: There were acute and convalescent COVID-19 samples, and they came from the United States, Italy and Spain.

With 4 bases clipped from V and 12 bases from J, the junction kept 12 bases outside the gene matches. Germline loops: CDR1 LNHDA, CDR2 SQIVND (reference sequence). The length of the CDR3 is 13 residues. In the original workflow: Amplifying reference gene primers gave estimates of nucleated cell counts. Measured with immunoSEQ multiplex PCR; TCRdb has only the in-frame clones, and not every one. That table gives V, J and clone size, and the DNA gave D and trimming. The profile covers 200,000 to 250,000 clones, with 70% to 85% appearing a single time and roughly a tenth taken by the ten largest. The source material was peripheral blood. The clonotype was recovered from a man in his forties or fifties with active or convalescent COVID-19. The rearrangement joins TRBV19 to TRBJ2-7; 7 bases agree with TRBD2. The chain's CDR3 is CASSRSLRERSYF. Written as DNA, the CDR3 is TGTGCCAGTAGTAGGTCGCTGCGGGAGAGGTCGTACTTC.